This TCR beta chain was recorded in a study of cytomegalovirus exposure and HLA in healthy donors. The CDR3 spans 15 residues. Germline V gene sequence: CDR1 ENHRY, CDR2 SYGVKD. Trimming took 2 bases from V and 5 from J, leaving 15 bases between them. The PCR used 60 Vbeta and 13 Jbeta primers. Profiling relied on immunoSEQ multiplex PCR, and the TCRdb table lists in-frame clones only, not all of them. The data contain 150,000 or so clones, 60% to 80% of them singletons. The clonotype originates from a male donor in good health and CMV-seronegative. The rearrangement uses TRBV10-3 and TRBJ1-1, with D possibly TRBD1 on 5 matching bases. The specimen was PBMCs. As DNA, the CDR3 is TGTGCCATCAGTGAGGGGGCCAAACGTCCAACTGAAGCTTTCTTT. Encoded protein: CAISEGAKRPTEAFF.